Following are 2 T cell receptor beta chains from one sample sequenced in a study of blood T cell repertoires in COVID-19. Assay: immunoSEQ multiplex PCR; the TCRdb copy retains only in-frame clones and omits some. The sample lists fewer than 50,000 clones, about four fifths occurring once. Source material: peripheral blood. The receptors stem from a woman of 80 years or more with active or convalescent COVID-19.

The chain has TRBV2 and TRBJ2-1; the match to TRBD2 covers 9 bases. Germline lookup yields CDR1 SNHLY and CDR2 FYNNEI. J gave up 4 bases and V 7 bases, and 5 bases lay outside the gene matches. This CDR3 region has 14 residues. The CDR3 here is CASIAGVGYNEQFF. DNA of the CDR3: TGTGCCAGCATAGCGGGAGTAGGTTACAATGAGCAGTTCTTC.

This clone was picked up one time. The chain employs TRBV6-5 and TRBJ2-2; 10 bases fit TRBD2. CDR1 is MNHEY, CDR2 SVGAGI, per germline. The CDR3 extends over 15 amino acids. V trimming: 6 bases; J trimming: 5 bases; junction bases outside the gene matches: 6. CDR3 residues: CASSLAGAGTGELFF. In DNA form, the CDR3 reads TGTGCCAGCAGCCTAGCGGGAGCGGGTACCGGGGAGCTGTTTTTT.